Each of the 25 T cell receptor beta chains below was sequenced from the same sample in a study of shared clonotypes between healthy human individuals. Generated by immunoSEQ multiplex PCR, the TCRdb table keeps only in-frame clones and is missing some. Among about 2.4 million clones listed, 90% to 95% were seen once. Sequenced: naive CD4+ T cells sorted from blood. Subset described: CD45RA+ positively selected. The source is a man aged 18 to 35 in good health.

The V gene is TRBV2, the J gene TRBJ2-3; no reliable D call. This CDR3 region has 14 residues. Germline V gene lookup returns CDR1 SNHLY and CDR2 FYNNEI. Trimming removed 7 bases from V and 6 bases from J, with 17 bases in between. The CDR3, as DNA: TGTGCCAGCATGCGGAATGGGGAAGGGGATACGCAGTATTTT. Translating gives CASMRNGEGDTQYF.

The J gene is TRBJ1-2, the V gene TRBV19; no definite D call. The CDR3 contains 14 residues. V was pared by 10 bases and J by 3 bases, with 18 bases between. Germline V lookup: CDR1 LNHDA, CDR2 SQIVND (reference sequence). The DNA of the CDR3 is TGTGCCACCATGACCTTCCCCGGCGACTATGGCTACACCTTC. This translates into CATMTFPGDYGYTF. Filled out from reference TRBV19 and TRBJ1-2, the complete variable domain reads DGGITQSPKYLFRKEGQNVTLSCEQNLNHDAMYWYRQDPGQGLRLIYYSQIVNDFQKGDIAEGYSVSREKKESFPLTVTSAQKNPTAFYLCATMTFPGDYGYTFGSGTRLTVV.

This sequence joins TRBV6-5 and TRBJ1-6, with D hard to call. There are 13 residues in the CDR3. Trimming cost V 7 bases and J 7 bases, with 11 bases left between them. Germline assignment: CDR1 MNHEY and CDR2 SVGAGI. The CDR3 loop reads CASKAKGNSPLHF. CDR3 DNA: TGTGCCAGCAAGGCGAAGGGAAATTCACCCCTCCACTTT.

This chain links TRBV27 with TRBJ1-1; D uncertain. Trimming removed 3 bases from V and 1 base from J, with 6 bases in between. Germline V gene sequence: CDR1 MNHEY, CDR2 SMNVEV (reference sequence). The CDR3 spans 13 residues. The CDR3 DNA reads TGTGCCAGCAGTTTCTCGGGGAACACTGAAGCTTTCTTT. Protein: CASSFSGNTEAFF.

Regarding this clone: The sample has other DNA sequences that encode this CDR3 too. The chain is built from TRBV6-6 and TRBJ2-7; maybe TRBD2 (5 bases). V was trimmed by 3 bases and J by 5 bases, leaving 11 bases between them. The CDR3 is 13 residues long. The germline gives CDR1 MNHNY, CDR2 SVGAGI (reference sequence). CDR3: CASSYGLANEQYF. The CDR3 region has the DNA TGTGCCAGCAGTTATGGGCTAGCCAACGAGCAGTACTTC.

The chain uses TRBV18 and TRBJ2-7; possible D gene TRBD1, 6 bases. This CDR3 contains 15 residues. Trimming took off 2 bases at V and 3 bases at J, with 14 bases between the two ends. Germline V gene sequence: CDR1 KGHSH, CDR2 LQKENI. CDR3 DNA sequence: TGTGCCAGCTCACCAGTCTGGGGGCAAGGCTACGAGCAGTACTTC. It is translated as CASSPVWGQGYEQYF.

This clone has a single count. The rearrangement links TRBV21-1 to TRBJ2-4. TRBV21-1 is an annotated pseudogene. The CDR3 covers 16 residues. CDR3: CASSKGWTANKNIQYF. Here the CDR3 DNA reads TGTGCCAGCAGCAAAGGTTGGACGGCGAACAAAAACATTCAGTACTTC.

The J gene is TRBJ1-1, the V gene TRBV11-2, with D maybe TRBD1 (5 bases). The CDR3 is 17 amino acids. Germline values: CDR1 SGHAT, CDR2 FQNNGV. Trimming took 2 bases from V and 1 from J, leaving 17 bases between them. The CDR3 here is CASSLSQPGVGNTEAFF. DNA of the CDR3: TGTGCCAGCAGCTTATCCCAGCCGGGGGTGGGGAACACTGAAGCTTTCTTT.

The V gene is TRBV11-2, the J gene TRBJ1-2; 10 positions agree with TRBD1. Trimming at V came to 5 bases and at J to 4 bases, leaving 4 bases not matched to a gene. CDR1 and CDR2 (germline): SGHAT, FQNNGV. The CDR3 totals 14 residues. The CDR3 DNA reads as TGTGCCAGCAGCCCCCGGGACAGGGGCTATGGCTACACCTTC. Its translation is CASSPRDRGYGYTF.

The chain joins TRBV6-1 to TRBJ1-5, with D hard to call. Looked up from germline, CDR1 is MNHNS and CDR2 is SASEGT. V was trimmed by 5 bases and J by 4 bases, leaving 12 bases between them. The CDR3 sequence is 14 residues long. The CDR3 is CASSLNSGNQPQHF. In DNA, the CDR3 is TGTGCCAGCAGTTTGAACTCGGGGAATCAGCCCCAGCATTTT.

Of note for this clone: Other DNA sequences of this sample code for an identical CDR3. The chain recombines TRBV5-1 with TRBJ2-2; D is undetermined. Germline CDR1 reads SGHRS; CDR2 reads YFSETQ. The CDR3 sequence is 13 residues long. Trimming cost V 4 bases and J 0 bases, with 4 bases left between them. The CDR3 sequence is CASSPPNTGELFF. The CDR3 DNA reads as TGCGCCAGCAGCCCACCGAACACCGGGGAGCTGTTTTTT.

The table lists this clone with a few counts. J is TRBJ1-4 and V is TRBV15; D gene uncertain. This CDR3 contains 15 residues. Germline V gives CDR1 LNHNV, CDR2 YYDKDF (reference sequence). V lost 0 bases, J lost 0 bases, and 5 bases lay in between. The CDR3 region is CATSRDPTTNEKLFF. Here the CDR3 DNA reads TGTGCCACCAGCAGAGATCCGACAACTAATGAAAAACTGTTTTTT.

About this clone itself: At one boundary the junction diverges from the germline segment, which might be a read error. The DNA for the CDR3 is TGCGCCAGCAGCCAGGACAGACCCCCTTTGATTTTC. Translating it yields CASSQDRPPLIF. V is TRBV5-1 and J is TRBJ2-6, with D maybe TRBD1 (6 bases). CDR3 length: 12 amino acids. Germline V gene data show CDR1 as SGHRS and CDR2 as YFSETQ.

The V gene is TRBV7-3, the J gene TRBJ2-2; TRBD1 might be the D (6 bases). The V gene lost 5 bases and the J gene lost 7 bases, with 23 bases spanning the gap. The CDR3 covers 17 residues. Germline CDR1 and CDR2: SGHTA and FQGTGA. CDR3 loop: CASSLSRFTGTGGELFF. The CDR3 DNA is TGTGCCAGCAGCCTAAGCCGATTTACAGGGACCGGCGGGGAGCTGTTTTTT.

The CDR3 coding sequence is TGTGCCAGCAGTGACGAGGTCGGCACCGGGGAGCTGTTTTTT. This codes for CASSDEVGTGELFF. The chain couples TRBV6-4 to TRBJ2-2, with unresolved D. This CDR3 region has 14 residues. Germline CDR1 is MRHNA and CDR2 is SNTAGT. V gave up 2 bases and J gave up 4 bases, with 8 bases separating them.

The CDR3 sequence: CASSRLAGDTGELFF. CDR3 sequence (DNA): TGTGCCAGTAGTCGCCTAGCGGGAGACACCGGGGAGCTGTTTTTT. The genes are TRBV19 and TRBJ2-2; 10 nucleotides match TRBD2. The CDR3 contains 15 residues. The germline gives CDR1 LNHDA, CDR2 SQIVND (reference sequence). The trim removed 5 bases at V and 3 bases at J, leaving 3 bases unmatched. The complete variable domain, with remaining parts taken from reference TRBV19 and TRBJ2-2, reads DGGITQSPKYLFRKEGQNVTLSCEQNLNHDAMYWYRQDPGQGLRLIYYSQIVNDFQKGDIAEGYSVSREKKESFPLTVTSAQKNPTAFYLCASSRLAGDTGELFFGEGSRLTVL.

V usage is TRBV5-1 and J usage is TRBJ1-6, with unresolved D. V lost 5 bases, J lost 5 bases, and 11 bases lay in between. CDR1 and CDR2 from the germline V gene are SGHRS and YFSETQ. CDR3 size: 14 residues. DNA of the CDR3: TGCGCCAGCAGTACAACAGACAATAATTCACCCCTCCACTTT. Protein: CASSTTDNNSPLHF. Supplemented by reference TRBV5-1 and TRBJ1-6, the full variable domain reads KAGVTQTPRYLIKTRGQQVTLSCSPISGHRSVSWYQQTPGQGLQFLFEYFSETQRNKGNFPGRFSGRQFSNSRSEMNVSTLELGDSALYLCASSTTDNNSPLHFGNGTRLTVT.

The chain carries TRBV27 and TRBJ2-2, with a weak D call TRBD2 (6 bases). CDR1 is MNHEY and CDR2 is SMNVEV in the germline V gene (reference sequence). The CDR3 contains 15 residues. V shed 7 bases and J shed 4 bases, with 16 bases lying between them. The CDR3 DNA follows: TGTGCCAGCACGCCCCGGAGGGACGGCACCGGGGAGCTGTTTTTT. It specifies CASTPRRDGTGELFF.

CDR3 amino acids: CASSLETGRNTEAFF. The CDR3, as DNA: TGCGCCAGCAGCCTCGAGACAGGGAGGAACACTGAAGCTTTCTTT. The V call is TRBV5-1, the J call TRBJ1-1; 7 positions match TRBD1. From germline, CDR1 is SGHRS and CDR2 YFSETQ. There are 15 residues in the CDR3. J lost 1 base, V lost 4 bases, and 7 bases had no gene match.

Here the CDR3 DNA reads TGCGCCAGCAGTGAGTCGGGAATCACAGGGGTAAACGAGCAGTACTTC. Translating it yields CASSESGITGVNEQYF. The rearrangement uses TRBV10-1 and TRBJ2-7; 7 bases fit TRBD1. CDR1 is WNHNN, CDR2 SYGVQD, per germline (reference sequence). The CDR3 consists of 16 residues. Trimming at V came to 0 bases and at J to 5 bases, leaving 10 bases not matched to a gene.

V and J are TRBV4-3 and TRBJ2-3, with D perhaps TRBD2 (6 bases). The CDR3 consists of 15 residues. The germline gives CDR1 LGHNA, CDR2 YSLEER. Trimming took 0 bases from V and 3 from J, leaving 10 bases between them. CDR3 in DNA: TGCGCCAGCAGCCAAGATTTTCGGGGGACAGATACGCAGTATTTT. Amino acid sequence: CASSQDFRGTDTQYF.

This clone came up once. The CDR3 loop reads CASTSLTRGHSYEQYF. CDR3 sequence (DNA): TGTGCCAGCACTTCACTCACGCGGGGGCACTCCTACGAGCAGTACTTC. This sequence joins TRBV6-6 and TRBJ2-7, with D possibly matching TRBD2 (7 bases). CDR3 length equals 16 residues. With 7 bases removed from V and 0 bases from J, the gap between germline ends came to 19 bases. In germline, CDR1 is MNHNY, CDR2 SVGAGI (reference sequence).

A word on this clone: Other DNA sequences within the sample encode an identical CDR3. The CDR3, as DNA: TGTGCCAGCAGTTGGGGACAGGGGCTTCAAGAGACCCAGTACTTC. This encodes CASSWGQGLQETQYF. The rearrangement joins TRBV6-5 to TRBJ2-5, with 10 bases lining up with TRBD1. The V gene end was trimmed by 4 bases and the J gene end by 2 bases; junction bases not matched to a gene: 4. Germline assignment: CDR1 MNHEY and CDR2 SVGAGI. The CDR3 spans 15 residues.

This clone came up once. The chain joins TRBV19 to TRBJ2-7; D may be TRBD1 (5 bases). There are 15 residues in the CDR3. Germline loops: CDR1 LNHDA, CDR2 SQIVND (reference sequence). Trimming took off 7 bases at V and 6 bases at J, with 22 bases between the two ends. CDR3 loop: CASTNPSGPRVEQYF. The CDR3 DNA reads TGTGCCAGTACCAACCCCAGTGGCCCCAGGGTCGAGCAGTACTTC.

The chain joins TRBV18 to TRBJ1-3; D remains ambiguous. The V and J ends lost 0 bases and 4 bases respectively, with 10 bases between them. Germline V gene data show CDR1 as KGHSH and CDR2 as LQKENI. The CDR3 is 15 residues long. CDR3 sequence: CASSPPVDSGNTIYF. CDR3 DNA: TGTGCCAGCTCACCACCGGTAGACTCCGGAAACACCATATATTTT.